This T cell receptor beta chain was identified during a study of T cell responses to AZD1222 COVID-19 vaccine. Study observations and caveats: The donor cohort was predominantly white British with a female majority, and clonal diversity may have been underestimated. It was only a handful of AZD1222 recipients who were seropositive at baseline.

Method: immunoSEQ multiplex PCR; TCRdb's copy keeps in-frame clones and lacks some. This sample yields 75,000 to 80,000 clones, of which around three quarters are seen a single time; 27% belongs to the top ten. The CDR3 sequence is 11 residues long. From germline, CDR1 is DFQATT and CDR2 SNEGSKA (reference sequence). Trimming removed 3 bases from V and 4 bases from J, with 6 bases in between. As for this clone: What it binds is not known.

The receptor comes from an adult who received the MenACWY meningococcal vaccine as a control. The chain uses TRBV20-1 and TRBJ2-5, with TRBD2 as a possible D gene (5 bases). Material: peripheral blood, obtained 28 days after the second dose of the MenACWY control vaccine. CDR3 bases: TGCAGTGCTAGCCTAGCAGAGACCCAGTACTTC. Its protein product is CSASLAETQYF.